These T cell receptor beta chains were read from a single sample in a study of CD8+ T cells in alopecia areata. Clones were sequenced by immunoSEQ multiplex PCR, and TCRdb holds only the in-frame ones, with some missing. The data contain about 220,000 clones, around three fifths of them singletons. The starting material was CD4+ T cells sorted from blood, obtained at week 4, from a patient treated with tofacitinib. Receptors were obtained from a human donor with alopecia areata. CDR3s include the opening cysteine and the closing phenylalanine or tryptophan. D genes are given only for firm matches. Some rows have no size entry. The others give once, few or many, or a class for an expanded clone.

size,V,J,D,DNA,CDR3
.,TRBV5-6,TRBJ1-6,TRBD1,TGTGCCAGCAGCTTCGACAGGGACTTTGATTCACCCCTCCACTTT,CASSFDRDFDSPLHF
.,TRBV15,TRBJ1-6,.,TGTGCCACCAGCAGAGATTTCGACCCACCCCTCCACTTT,CATSRDFDPPLHF
.,TRBV5-4,TRBJ1-1,.,TGTGCCAGCAGCCAAGGCGGGGCAGTCGACACTGAAGCTTTCTTT,CASSQGGAVDTEAFF
few,TRBV4-3,TRBJ2-2,.,TGCGCCAGCAGCCATGGGGTTGGCACCGGGGAGCTGTTTTTT,CASSHGVGTGELFF
.,TRBV6-5,TRBJ1-1,TRBD1,TGTGCCAGCAGTTCCAGACAGGGGGTGACTGAAGCTTTCTTT,CASSSRQGVTEAFF
.,TRBV6-5,TRBJ2-7,TRBD2,TGTGCCAGCAGAGAGAGCGGGGGCCCCCCCTACGAGCAGTACTTC,CASRESGGPPYEQYF
.,TRBV29-1,TRBJ1-1,TRBD1,TGCAGCGTTTTTACAGGGGGTCGGACTGAAGCTTTCTTT,CSVFTGGRTEAFF
.,TRBV7-9,TRBJ2-3,.,TGTGCCAGCAGCCGATTGAGCACAGATACGCAGTATTTT,CASSRLSTDTQYF
few,TRBV2,TRBJ1-2,.,TGTGCCAGGGGGACGAACGTAAACTATGGCTACACCTTC,CARGTNVNYGYTF
few,TRBV11-1,TRBJ1-1,TRBD1,TGTGCCAGCAGCTTAGAGGGGGCAAAGGACACTGAAGCTTTCTTT,CASSLEGAKDTEAFF
once,TRBV29-1,TRBJ2-1,.,TGCAGCGCCGCGGGGACGAACTCCTACAATGAGCAGTTCTTC,CSAAGTNSYNEQFF
.,TRBV9,TRBJ1-6,.,TGTGCCAGCAGGACAGCTAATTCACCCCTCCACTTT,CASRTANSPLHF
.,TRBV9,TRBJ2-3,TRBD2,TGTGCCAGCAGCGCGACTAGCCTACTCCCCCTCACAGATACGCAGTATTTT,CASSATSLLPLTDTQYF
.,TRBV10-2,TRBJ2-2,TRBD2,TGCGCCAGCAGGGTGTTAGCGGGGGGGCAGGACACCGGGGAGCTGTTTTTT,CASRVLAGGQDTGELFF
once,TRBV9,TRBJ2-5,TRBD1,TGTGCCAGCAGTCAGAGACAGGGGCAAGAGACCCAGTACTTC,CASSQRQGQETQYF
.,TRBV7-2,TRBJ2-7,.,TGTGCCAGCAGCCTAAGTTACGAGCAGTACTTC,CASSLSYEQYF
.,TRBV25-1,TRBJ1-1,.,TGTGCCAGCACCCAAAGCCTTGAAGCTTTCTTT,CASTQSLEAFF
.,TRBV15,TRBJ1-6,.,TGTGCCACCAGCGCCGATGGGGTAGACGGCCTCCACTTT,CATSADGVDGLHF
.,TRBV29-1,TRBJ2-7,.,TGCAGCGTTGTTGGTAGGACCTACGAGCAGTACTTC,CSVVGRTYEQYF
.,TRBV30,TRBJ1-2,.,TGTGCCGGAAGAACGGGCCCTGGGGGGTATGGCTACACCTTC,CAGRTGPGGYGYTF
.,TRBV15,TRBJ1-2,.,TGTGCCACCAGCAGAGATCCGGGGGCGAGCGGCTACACCTTC,CATSRDPGASGYTF
.,TRBV2,TRBJ2-7,.,TGTGCCAGCAGCCCGGGACCTACCTACGAGCAGTACTTC,CASSPGPTYEQYF
few,TRBV6-6,TRBJ2-5,.,TGTGCCAGCAGTTACCGTGGACCTTCGTGGGAGACCCAGTACTTC,CASSYRGPSWETQYF
few,TRBV19,TRBJ2-5,TRBD2,TGTGCCAGTAGTATAACTCCTCTACTAGCGGGGGGGCAAGAGACCCAGTACTTC,CASSITPLLAGGQETQYF
once,TRBV6-6,TRBJ2-6,.,TGTGCCAGCAGCTCCACCCAAGGGGCCGGGGCCAACGTCCTGACTTTC,CASSSTQGAGANVLTF
.,TRBV30,TRBJ2-3,.,TGTGCCTGGAGAAGACAGTCCTCCACAGATACGCAGTATTTT,CAWRRQSSTDTQYF
.,TRBV5-1,TRBJ2-6,.,TGCGCCAGCACCCCGGTTGTTTCTGGGGCCAACGTCCTGACTTTC,CASTPVVSGANVLTF
.,TRBV29-1,TRBJ2-7,TRBD1,TGCAGCGTTGAAACGACAGGGGCCTCCTACGAGCAGTACTTC,CSVETTGASYEQYF
.,TRBV2,TRBJ2-5,TRBD2,TGTGCCAGCAGCGCTGCGCGGGGGATCCAAGAGACCCAGTACTTC,CASSAARGIQETQYF
few,TRBV7-3,TRBJ2-1,TRBD2,TGTGCCAGCAGCTATAGCGGGGGATACAATGAGCAGTTCTTC,CASSYSGGYNEQFF
few,TRBV10-3,TRBJ2-7,TRBD2,TGTGCCATCAGTGAAACCGGGACTAGCGGGGGCGAGCAGTACTTC,CAISETGTSGGEQYF
once,TRBV30,TRBJ1-2,.,TGTGCCTGGAGTGTACCAGGAAAAGGCTACACCTTC,CAWSVPGKGYTF
.,TRBV5-1,TRBJ2-4,TRBD1,TGCGCCAGCAGCTTGGGACAGGGGGCCAACATTCAGTACTTC,CASSLGQGANIQYF